The 15 T cell receptor beta chains below were found in one sample sequenced in a study of blood T cell repertoires in COVID-19. Clones were sequenced by immunoSEQ multiplex PCR, and TCRdb holds only the in-frame ones, with some missing. The repertoire holds 130,000 to 150,000 clones, with approximately 86% as singletons. The specimen was peripheral blood. The receptors stem from a middle-aged woman with active or convalescent COVID-19.

This chain uses TRBV7-2 with TRBJ1-1; perhaps TRBD1 as D (6 bases). This CDR3 region has 12 residues. Trimming stripped 4 bases from V and 7 bases from J, with 10 bases between. Germline V gene data show CDR1 as SGHTA and CDR2 as FQGNSA. CDR3 in DNA: TGTGCCAGCAGCTCACAGGGCTTTGAAGCTTTCTTT. It yields the protein CASSSQGFEAFF.

The chain employs TRBV28 and TRBJ2-5; D call uncertain. V was cut by 5 bases and J by 5 bases, with 15 bases left in between. The CDR3 covers 14 residues. Germline loops: CDR1 MDHEN, CDR2 SYDVKM. In nucleotides, the CDR3 is TGTGCCAGCAGTCCTCCCCCGAGCGTGGAGACCCAGTACTTC. Its protein is CASSPPPSVETQYF.

CDR3 amino acids: CASSRGQGTYGYTF. For the CDR3, the DNA is TGTGCCAGCAGCCGGGGACAGGGGACTTATGGCTACACCTTC. V usage is TRBV9 and J usage is TRBJ1-2, with TRBD1 matching over 10 bases. Per germline, CDR1 SGDLS and CDR2 YYNGEE. CDR3 length equals 14 residues. The V and J ends lost 4 bases and 5 bases, in that order; junction bases with no gene match: 5.

The chain recombines TRBV10-3 with TRBJ1-5, with D perhaps matching TRBD1 (6 bases). Trimming shortened V by 4 bases and J by 6 bases, and 10 bases separated the two germline ends. The CDR3 sequence is 13 residues long. Germline CDR1 reads ENHRY; CDR2 reads SYGVKD. The CDR3 loop reads CAISGQAGQPQHF. CDR3 DNA sequence: TGTGCCATCAGTGGACAGGCCGGTCAGCCCCAGCATTTT.

V gene TRBV4-1 combines with J gene TRBJ1-1, with no clear D. Trimming took off 1 base at V and 11 bases at J, with 11 bases between the two ends. Germline V gives CDR1 MGHRA, CDR2 YSYEKL. This CDR3 is 12 amino acids long. CDR3 in DNA: TGCGCCAGCAGCCAAGTACAGAGTAAGGCTTTCTTT. Its protein is CASSQVQSKAFF.

The DNA for the CDR3 is TGTGCCAGCAGCGTAGGACAGGGGGCGGGTACCGGGGAGCTGTTTTTT. Protein product: CASSVGQGAGTGELFF. The J gene is TRBJ2-2, the V gene TRBV9; 10 bases map to TRBD1. In germline, CDR1 is SGDLS, CDR2 YYNGEE. Trimming at V came to 0 bases and at J to 5 bases, leaving 4 bases not matched to a gene. The CDR3 is made up of 16 amino acids.

V is TRBV28 and J is TRBJ2-1; TRBD2 aligns across 15 bases. The junction had 4 bases not matched to a gene; V was cut back by 3 bases and J by 7 bases. The CDR3 runs 16 residues. Germline loops: CDR1 MDHEN, CDR2 SYDVKM. CDR3 nucleotides: TGTGCCAGCAGTTTCCGAGGGACTAGCGGGGGGAATGAGCAGTTCTTC. As protein: CASSFRGTSGGNEQFF.

In this sample, this clone turned up once. The chain combines TRBV29-1 with TRBJ1-2, with D tentatively TRBD1 (6 bases). The CDR3 is made up of 14 amino acids. Germline loops: CDR1 SQVTM, CDR2 ANQGSEA. V lost 0 bases and J lost 3, with 11 bases in between. CDR3 region: CSVEDRGGYYGYTF. DNA of the CDR3: TGCAGCGTTGAAGATCGAGGGGGTTACTATGGCTACACCTTC.

For this clone: This specimen includes other DNA sequences encoding the same CDR3. V gene TRBV27 combines with J gene TRBJ2-7; 7 bases agree with TRBD1. V was clipped by 9 bases and J by 1 base; unmatched bases: 6. The CDR3 consists of 13 residues. The germline V gene encodes CDR1 MNHEY and CDR2 SMNVEV (reference sequence). Here the CDR3 reads CASSRDSSYEQYF. The CDR3 DNA follows: TGTGCCAGTTCCCGGGACAGTTCCTACGAGCAGTACTTC.

This chain uses TRBV27 with TRBJ2-7, with D perhaps TRBD2 (5 bases). Trimming left V 5 bases short and J 0 bases short, with 11 bases between. This CDR3 comprises 14 residues. The germline V gene has CDR1 MNHEY and CDR2 SMNVEV (reference sequence). Here the CDR3 reads CASSPRDGSYEQYF. The CDR3 DNA follows: TGTGCCAGCAGTCCTCGGGATGGCTCCTACGAGCAGTACTTC.

The chain combines TRBV27 with TRBJ1-2; the match to TRBD1 covers 8 bases. The CDR3 length is 16 residues. The germline V gene encodes CDR1 MNHEY and CDR2 SMNVEV (reference sequence). V lost 5 bases, J lost 8 bases, and 16 bases stayed unmatched. In DNA, the CDR3 is TGTGCCAGCAGTCCCGGACAGGGTCTGGGGCCGAGGGGCTACACCTTC. Encoded protein: CASSPGQGLGPRGYTF.

The V call is TRBV7-2, the J call TRBJ2-1, with 12 bases that match TRBD1. CDR3 length: 15 amino acids. The germline CDR1 and CDR2 sequences are SGHTA and FQGNSA. The trim removed 4 bases at V and 7 bases at J, leaving 5 bases unmatched. The chain's CDR3 is CASSWDRGRVNEQFF. The DNA for the CDR3 is TGTGCCAGCAGCTGGGACAGGGGGCGGGTAAATGAGCAGTTCTTC.

The chain recombines TRBV27 with TRBJ2-7; a possible D gene is TRBD1 (6 bases). The V gene's germline CDR1 is MNHEY and CDR2 SMNVEV (reference sequence). Trimming stripped 6 bases from V and 2 bases from J, with 14 bases between. There are 14 residues in the CDR3. The CDR3 sequence is CASRPTGAAYEQYF. Written as DNA, the CDR3 is TGTGCCAGCAGACCGACAGGAGCGGCCTACGAGCAGTACTTC.

The chain links TRBV19 to TRBJ1-5; 9 bases match TRBD1. The CDR3 contains 17 residues. Germline values: CDR1 LNHDA, CDR2 SQIVND (reference sequence). The junction had 5 bases not matched to a gene; V was cut back by 2 bases and J by 0 bases. The DNA of the CDR3 is TGTGCCAGTAGTATAACCGGGACAGGGTATAGCAATCAGCCCCAGCATTTT. This codes for CASSITGTGYSNQPQHF.

A note on this clone: A read error may produce the germline difference seen at one junction end. At the DNA level, this CDR3 is encoded by other sequences in the same sample as well. This chain connects TRBV5-1 to TRBJ2-7; 9 positions agree with TRBD2. The germline CDR1 and CDR2 sequences are SGHRS and YFSETQ. This CDR3 is 15 amino acids long. CDR3 residues: CASSNAAGGRDEQYF. The CDR3 DNA reads as TGCGCCAGCAGCAATGCGGCGGGGGGGCGCGACGAACAGTACTTC.